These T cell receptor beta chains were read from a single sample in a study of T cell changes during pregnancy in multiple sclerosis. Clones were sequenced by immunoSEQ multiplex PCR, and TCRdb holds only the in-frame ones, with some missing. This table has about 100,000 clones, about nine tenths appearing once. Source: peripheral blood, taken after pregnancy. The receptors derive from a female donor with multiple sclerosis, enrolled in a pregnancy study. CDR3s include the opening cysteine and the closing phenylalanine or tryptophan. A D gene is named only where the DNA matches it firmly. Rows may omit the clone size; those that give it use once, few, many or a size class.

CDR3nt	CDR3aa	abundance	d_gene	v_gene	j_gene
TGTGCCAGCAGTGTAAAGGGGGGCACAGATACGCAGTATTTT	CASSVKGGTDTQYF	NA	NA	TRBV6-4	TRBJ2-3
TGTGCCAGCAGCTTGGTTGGAGGGGACAATGAGCAGTTCTTC	CASSLVGGDNEQFF	NA	NA	TRBV5-6	TRBJ2-1
TGTGCCAGCAACTTAGGGACTAGCCACACAGATACGCAGTATTTT	CASNLGTSHTDTQYF	NA	TRBD2	TRBV7-6	TRBJ2-3
TGTGCCAGCAGCGCGACAGTAAACTATGGCTACACCTTC	CASSATVNYGYTF	NA	NA	TRBV2	TRBJ1-2
TGTGCCAGCAGCTTAGCCGGCTTTAGCGGGGGGACCTACAATGAGCAGTTCTTC	CASSLAGFSGGTYNEQFF	NA	TRBD2	TRBV7-6	TRBJ2-1
TGTGCCAGCAGCTCTCGGGGTCAAGAGACCCAGTACTTC	CASSSRGQETQYF	NA	NA	TRBV9	TRBJ2-5
TGTGCCAGCAGTCCTAGCGGGAGGTTCGACGAGCAGTACTTC	CASSPSGRFDEQYF	NA	TRBD2	TRBV27	TRBJ2-7
TGTGCCAGCAGCTCTCAGGGGGCCGCGAACACCGGGGAGCTGTTTTTT	CASSSQGAANTGELFF	NA	TRBD1	TRBV6-6	TRBJ2-2
TGTGCCAGCAGTTACCGTAGTACAGGGATCTCCTACGAGCAGTACTTC	CASSYRSTGISYEQYF	NA	NA	TRBV6-5	TRBJ2-7
TGTGCCTGGAGTGGAAGCCGAAACACCATATATTTT	CAWSGSRNTIYF	NA	NA	TRBV30	TRBJ1-3
TGTGCCAGCAGCTCCTCCTCCTACGAGCAGTACTTC	CASSSSSYEQYF	NA	NA	TRBV11-2	TRBJ2-7
TGTGCCTGGAGGGACCTACTCCGGGACAGAGGAAGCACCATATATTTT	CAWRDLLRDRGSTIYF	NA	TRBD1	TRBV30	TRBJ1-3
TGCGCCAGCAGCTTGGTAGCGGGCAGAGACTACGAGCAGTACTTC	CASSLVAGRDYEQYF	NA	TRBD2	TRBV5-1	TRBJ2-7
TGCGCCAGCAGCCAAGATGGCCCCGGCGGGAATTTGGGGCACGAGCAGTACTTC	CASSQDGPGGNLGHEQYF	NA	NA	TRBV4-3	TRBJ2-7
TGCGCCAGCAGCTTGGCCGACAGGGTAAATTCACCCCTCCACTTT	CASSLADRVNSPLHF	few	TRBD1	TRBV5-1	TRBJ1-6
TGTGCCAGCAAACAGAGCAATCAGCCCCAGCATTTT	CASKQSNQPQHF	NA	NA	TRBV6-6	TRBJ1-5
TGTGCCAGTAGACTAGCGGGGGGCGGGGTAACCGGGGAGCTGTTTTTT	CASRLAGGGVTGELFF	NA	TRBD2	TRBV19	TRBJ2-2
TGTGCCATCAGTGAGTCCCGGAGCTCCTACGAGCAGTACTTC	CAISESRSSYEQYF	NA	NA	TRBV10-3	TRBJ2-7
TGTGCCAGTAGTATAGTCGGCTATGGCTACACCTTC	CASSIVGYGYTF	NA	NA	TRBV19	TRBJ1-2
TGTGCCAGCTCAAGGACAGGGAACACTGAAGCTTTCTTT	CASSRTGNTEAFF	NA	TRBD1	TRBV18	TRBJ1-1
TGTGCCAGCTCACCCCAGGGACAGGGCAATCAGCCCCAGCATTTT	CASSPQGQGNQPQHF	NA	TRBD1	TRBV18	TRBJ1-5
TGTGCCAGCAGCCTCGGACTCAATCCTGACACAGATACGCAGTATTTT	CASSLGLNPDTDTQYF	NA	NA	TRBV5-8	TRBJ2-3
TGTGCCAGCAGCGCCGGACAGGGCCGAACAGATACGCAGTATTTT	CASSAGQGRTDTQYF	NA	TRBD1	TRBV9	TRBJ2-3
TGCAGCGTTGATAAAGGGGCTAGGTCCTATAATTCACCCCTCCACTTT	CSVDKGARSYNSPLHF	NA	NA	TRBV29-1	TRBJ1-6
TGTGCCACCAGCAGAGAGGGGACTAGCGGGAGTGATACGCAGTATTTT	CATSREGTSGSDTQYF	once	TRBD2	TRBV15	TRBJ2-3
TGTGCCAGCAGCGTAGCCGGAGATAGCGGTACCGGGGAGCTGTTTTTT	CASSVAGDSGTGELFF	NA	NA	TRBV9	TRBJ2-2